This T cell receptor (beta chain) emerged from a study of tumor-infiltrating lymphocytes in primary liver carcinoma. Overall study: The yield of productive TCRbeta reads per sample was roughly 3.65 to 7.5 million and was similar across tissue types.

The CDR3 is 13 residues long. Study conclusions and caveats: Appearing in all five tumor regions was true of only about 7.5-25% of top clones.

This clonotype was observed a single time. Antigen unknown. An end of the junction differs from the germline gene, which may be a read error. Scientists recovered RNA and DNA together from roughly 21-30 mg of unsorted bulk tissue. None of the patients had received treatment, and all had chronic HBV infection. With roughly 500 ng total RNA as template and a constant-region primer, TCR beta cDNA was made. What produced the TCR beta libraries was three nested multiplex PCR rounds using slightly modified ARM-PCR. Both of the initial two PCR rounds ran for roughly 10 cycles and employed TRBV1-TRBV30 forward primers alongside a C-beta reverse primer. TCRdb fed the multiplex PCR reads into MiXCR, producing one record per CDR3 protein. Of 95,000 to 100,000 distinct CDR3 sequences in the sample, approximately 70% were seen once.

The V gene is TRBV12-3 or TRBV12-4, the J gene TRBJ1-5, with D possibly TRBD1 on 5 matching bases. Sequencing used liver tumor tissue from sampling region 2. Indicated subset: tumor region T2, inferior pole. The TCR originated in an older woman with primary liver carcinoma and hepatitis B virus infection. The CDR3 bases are TGCGCCAGCAGTTTGGCGGGACGGCCGTCCCAGCATTTT. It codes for CASSLAGRPSQHF.